These 30 T cell receptor beta chains came from one sample sequenced in a study of blood T cell repertoires in COVID-19. TCRdb keeps only in-frame clones here, not all; method: immunoSEQ multiplex PCR. Here the sample spans more than 120,000 clones, approximately 89% being singletons. The source material was peripheral blood. These TCRs come from a human donor in a cohort sampled during active COVID-19.

The chain joins TRBV3-1 (or the pseudogene TRBV3-2) to TRBJ2-1, with 11 bases matching TRBD2. The CDR3 consists of 14 residues. From germline, CDR1 is LGHDT and CDR2 YNNKEL (reference sequence). The V segment lost 6 bases and the J segment 6 bases; nucleotides outside the gene matches: 4. The CDR3 DNA sequence: TGTGCCAGCAGGGGTAGCGGGGGGGCCAATGAGCAGTTCTTC. Residues: CASRGSGGANEQFF.

The chain has TRBV30 and TRBJ1-1, with D possibly TRBD1 on 5 matching bases. V was trimmed by 4 bases and J by 4 bases, leaving 13 bases between them. CDR1 and CDR2 from the germline V gene are GTSNPN and SVGIG (reference sequence). The CDR3 length is 13 residues. CDR3 coding DNA: TGTGCCTGGAAGCCGGACACGTTCACTGAAGCTTTCTTT. Translated, it gives CAWKPDTFTEAFF.

This clone was seen only once. The rearrangement uses TRBV12-3 or TRBV12-4 and TRBJ2-3, with D uncertain. This CDR3 is built from 11 residues. V was cut by 6 bases and J by 5 bases, with 6 bases left in between. CDR3 DNA sequence: TGTGCCAGCAGCGTCGGAGATACGCAGTATTTT. Protein product: CASSVGDTQYF.

This clone was detected only once. The V gene is TRBV4-1, the J gene TRBJ1-1; D gene ambiguous. Trimming removed 0 bases at V and 7 bases at J, with 12 bases between. The CDR3 is made up of 14 amino acids. Germline loops: CDR1 MGHRA, CDR2 YSYEKL. In DNA, the CDR3 is TGCGCCAGCAGCCAAGATCGGGGTACGGGTGAAGCTTTCTTT. It encodes CASSQDRGTGEAFF.

The chain joins TRBV5-1 to TRBJ2-1; the D is unclear. The CDR3 totals 15 residues. V was clipped by 0 bases and J by 5 bases, with 12 bases between them. Germline V gene sequence: CDR1 SGHRS, CDR2 YFSETQ. The CDR3 is CASSLDVAIHNEQFF. In nucleotides, the CDR3 is TGCGCCAGCAGCTTGGATGTAGCAATCCACAATGAGCAGTTCTTC.

The J gene is TRBJ2-1, the V gene TRBV27, with D hard to call. The V gene lost 1 base and the J gene lost 8 bases, with 15 bases spanning the gap. From germline, CDR1 is MNHEY and CDR2 SMNVEV (reference sequence). The CDR3 has 15 residues. The CDR3 sequence is CASSLLGNFVDEQFF. CDR3 coding DNA: TGTGCCAGCAGTTTATTGGGCAACTTCGTCGATGAGCAGTTCTTC.

The chain couples TRBV30 to TRBJ2-7; 8 nucleotides align to TRBD1. The V gene's germline CDR1 is GTSNPN and CDR2 SVGIG (reference sequence). There are 14 residues in the CDR3. With V trimmed by 1 base and J by 4 bases, 6 bases remained unmatched. This chain's CDR3 is CAWSGQGAEYEQYF. The CDR3 DNA reads TGTGCCTGGAGTGGGCAGGGGGCTGAGTACGAGCAGTACTTC.

The CDR3, as DNA: TGTGCCAGCAGAGCCGGGACTAGCGGGGGGGTATACGAGCAGTACTTC. Its protein product is CASRAGTSGGVYEQYF. The rearrangement uses TRBV2 and TRBJ2-7; 16 bases agree with TRBD2. V shed 6 bases, J shed 4 bases, and the junction held 6 bases outside the gene matches. CDR1 is SNHLY and CDR2 is FYNNEI in the germline V gene. This CDR3 comprises 16 residues.

The chain recombines TRBV5-4 with TRBJ2-5; 10 bases are shared with TRBD2. The CDR3 consists of 15 residues. CDR1 is SGHNT and CDR2 is YYREEE in the germline V gene (reference sequence). V shed 3 bases and J 2 bases; nucleotides not matched to a gene: 4. The CDR3 here is CASSSVLAGQETQYF. CDR3 nucleotide sequence: TGTGCCAGCAGCTCTGTACTAGCGGGACAAGAGACCCAGTACTTC. The whole variable domain, remainder taken from reference TRBV5-4 and TRBJ2-5, is ETGVTQSPTHLIKTRGQQVTLRCSSQSGHNTVSWYQQALGQGPQFIFQYYREEENGRGNFPPRFSGLQFPNYSSELNVNALELDDSALYLCASSSVLAGQETQYFGPGTRLLVL.

The chain employs TRBV5-1 and TRBJ2-1; 12 bases map to TRBD2. The CDR3 runs to 17 residues. The V and J ends lost 5 bases and 8 bases, in that order; junction bases with no gene match: 14. CDR1 and CDR2 from the germline V gene are SGHRS and YFSETQ. In DNA, the CDR3 is TGCGCCAGCAGGATAACTAGCGGGGGGAACCGAAGGGATGAGCAGTTCTTC. Translation gives CASRITSGGNRRDEQFF.

The J gene is TRBJ2-7, the V gene TRBV11-2, with 8 bases aligning to TRBD2. J was trimmed by 3 bases and V by 4 bases; bases with no gene match: 8. Germline lookup yields CDR1 SGHAT and CDR2 FQNNGV. The CDR3 length is 15 residues. CDR3 region: CASSYTGLGLYEQYF. DNA of the CDR3: TGTGCCAGCAGCTATACGGGACTAGGTCTCTACGAGCAGTACTTC. The variable domain in full, with the rest retrieved from reference TRBV11-2 and TRBJ2-7, is EAGVAQSPRYKIIEKRQSVAFWCNPISGHATLYWYQQILGQGPKLLIQFQNNGVVDDSQLPKDRFSAERLKGVDSTLKIQPAKLEDSAVYLCASSYTGLGLYEQYFGPGTRLTVT.

The chain is built from TRBV18 and TRBJ1-2; the D is unclear. Per the germline V gene, CDR1 is KGHSH and CDR2 is LQKENI. The CDR3 is 15 residues long. Trimming removed 0 bases at V and 0 bases at J, with 8 bases between. CDR3: CASSPPSSSNYGYTF. CDR3 nucleotide sequence: TGTGCCAGCTCACCACCATCAAGCTCTAACTATGGCTACACCTTC. Full variable domain (remainder filled in from reference TRBV18 and TRBJ1-2): NAGVMQNPRHLVRRRGQEARLRCSPMKGHSHVYWYRQLPEEGLKFMVYLQKENIIDESGMPKERFSAEFPKEGPSILRIQQVVRGDSAAYFCASSPPSSSNYGYTFGSGTRLTVV.

The chain couples TRBV7-3 to TRBJ1-1, with a tentative D call TRBD1 (6 bases). In germline, CDR1 is SGHTA, CDR2 FQGTGA. V lost 5 bases and J lost 1, with 14 bases in between. The CDR3 extends over 15 amino acids. CDR3 coding DNA: TGTGCCAGCAGCGCAATGGGGGCAGGGAACACTGAAGCTTTCTTT. Translation gives CASSAMGAGNTEAFF. Together with reference TRBV7-3 and TRBJ1-1, the CDR3 gives the full variable domain: GAGVSQTPSNKVTEKGKYVELRCDPISGHTALYWYRQSLGQGPEFLIYFQGTGAADDSGLPNDRFFAVRPEGSVSTLKIQRTERGDSAVYLCASSAMGAGNTEAFFGQGTRLTVV.

This clone was seen a few times. DNA of the CDR3: TGTGCCAGCAGCTTAGCGGCAGGGAACACTGAAGCTTTCTTT. Translation gives CASSLAAGNTEAFF. V usage is TRBV7-2 and J usage is TRBJ1-1; D is uncertain. Trimming took 0 bases from V and 1 from J, leaving 6 bases between them. There are 14 residues in the CDR3. Germline V gives CDR1 SGHTA, CDR2 FQGNSA. The entire variable domain, with the rest obtained from reference TRBV7-2 and TRBJ1-1, is as follows: GAGVSQSPSNKVTEKGKDVELRCDPISGHTALYWYRQSLGQGLEFLIYFQGNSAPDKSGLPSDRFSAERTGGSVSTLTIQRTQQEDSAVYLCASSLAAGNTEAFFGQGTRLTVV.

This chain links TRBV6-1 with TRBJ2-5, with TRBD2 identical over 7 bases. Germline trimming cut 3 bases from V and 2 bases from J; bases unmatched to any gene: 9. The length of the CDR3 is 16 residues. CDR1 is MNHNS and CDR2 is SASEGT in the germline V gene. For the CDR3, the DNA is TGTGCCAGCAGTGAGAGCTTACGGCGGGGGCAAGAGACCCAGTACTTC. Amino acid sequence: CASSESLRRGQETQYF.

V and J are TRBV7-6 and TRBJ2-5; 7 nucleotides agree with TRBD1. Germline V CDR1 and CDR2: SGHVS, FNYEAQ. The CDR3 is 17 residues long. Trimming at V came to 5 bases and at J to 2 bases, leaving 14 bases not matched to a gene. This CDR3 is CASSQDSRQGTQETQYF. CDR3 in DNA: TGTGCCAGCAGCCAAGATTCCAGACAGGGCACTCAAGAGACCCAGTACTTC.

The chain employs TRBV5-1 and TRBJ2-3; D is possibly TRBD2 (6 bases). The V gene's germline CDR1 is SGHRS and CDR2 YFSETQ. Trimming pared 3 bases from V and 2 bases from J, leaving 10 bases between. This CDR3 has 14 amino acids. The CDR3 sequence is CASSSGGATDTQYF. The CDR3 DNA sequence: TGCGCCAGCAGCTCCGGGGGAGCCACAGATACGCAGTATTTT.

The CDR3 DNA follows: TGTGCCAGCAGCTCCAACAGGGCCGGGGAGCTGTTTTTT. Translation: CASSSNRAGELFF. The J gene is TRBJ2-2, the V gene TRBV7-3; tentative D call: TRBD1 (6 bases). Germline lookup yields CDR1 SGHTA and CDR2 FQGTGA. The CDR3 length is 13 residues. V shed 4 bases and J shed 6 bases, with 9 bases lying between them. Variable domain in full (rest from reference TRBV7-3 and TRBJ2-2): GAGVSQTPSNKVTEKGKYVELRCDPISGHTALYWYRQSLGQGPEFLIYFQGTGAADDSGLPNDRFFAVRPEGSVSTLKIQRTERGDSAVYLCASSSNRAGELFFGEGSRLTVL.

This chain joins TRBV5-4 and TRBJ1-2, with a possible D match to TRBD1 (6 bases). The V end lost 0 bases, the J end lost 6 bases, and 9 bases lay between the germline ends. This CDR3 spans 13 amino acids. Germline CDR1 reads SGHNT; CDR2 reads YYREEE (reference sequence). The DNA for the CDR3 is TGTGCCAGCAGCTTGGTGGCAGGGGATGGCTACACCTTC. This encodes CASSLVAGDGYTF.

The chain uses TRBV5-1 and TRBJ1-6, with TRBD1 matching over 8 bases. Germline CDR1 SGHRS, CDR2 YFSETQ. V lost 3 bases, J lost 7 bases, and 9 bases stayed unmatched. CDR3 length equals 16 residues. The CDR3 reads CASSSGQGVGNSPLHF. In DNA form, the CDR3 reads TGCGCCAGCAGCTCTGGACAGGGCGTAGGAAATTCACCCCTCCACTTT.

This chain links TRBV27 with TRBJ1-2; D perhaps matches TRBD1 (6 bases). This CDR3 is built from 15 residues. Per germline, CDR1 MNHEY and CDR2 SMNVEV (reference sequence). Trimming took 8 bases from V and 4 from J, leaving 20 bases between them. The chain's CDR3 is CASATFGTTPYGYTF. The CDR3, as DNA: TGTGCCAGCGCTACTTTCGGGACAACTCCCTATGGCTACACCTTC.

V usage is TRBV4-3 and J usage is TRBJ2-2, with 10 bases identical to TRBD1. Germline CDR1 LGHNA, CDR2 YSLEER. This CDR3 has 15 residues. With V trimmed by 1 base and J by 7 bases, 3 bases remained unmatched. The CDR3 protein is CASSQGQGAIGELFF. In DNA, the CDR3 is TGCGCCAGCAGCCAAGGACAGGGGGCCATCGGGGAGCTGTTTTTT.

The J gene is TRBJ2-7, the V gene TRBV5-1, with 11 positions matching TRBD2. Looked up from germline, CDR1 is SGHRS and CDR2 is YFSETQ. The CDR3 length is 15 residues. After removal of 0 bases from V and 4 bases from J, the junction contained 3 bases not matched to a gene. The CDR3 sequence is CASSLVAGGNYEQYF. In DNA, the CDR3 is TGCGCCAGCAGCTTGGTAGCGGGGGGGAATTACGAGCAGTACTTC.

The CDR3: CASSWGQTDRDEQFF. In nucleotides, the CDR3 is TGTGCCAGCAGCTGGGGACAGACCGACCGGGATGAGCAGTTCTTC. The V and J genes are TRBV11-3 and TRBJ2-1; 7 nucleotides agree with TRBD1. CDR1 is SGHNT, CDR2 YENEEA, per germline. This CDR3 is built from 15 residues. Trimming at V came to 4 bases and at J to 8 bases, leaving 11 bases not matched to a gene.

The chain is built from TRBV14 and TRBJ2-7; 9 positions match TRBD2. The V gene's germline CDR1 is SGHDN and CDR2 FVKESK. Trimming at V came to 4 bases and at J to 6 bases, leaving 7 bases not matched to a gene. This CDR3 spans 14 amino acids. CDR3 protein: CASSLSGGSSEQYF. In DNA form, the CDR3 reads TGTGCCAGCAGCCTAAGCGGGGGGTCTAGCGAGCAGTACTTC.

The V and J genes are TRBV19 and TRBJ2-3; D unclear. There are 13 residues in the CDR3. The V end was cut by 5 bases, the J end by 0 bases, with 6 bases between. Germline CDR1 is LNHDA and CDR2 is SQIVND (reference sequence). The CDR3 here is CASSWSSTDTQYF. The CDR3 coding sequence is TGTGCCAGTAGTTGGAGTAGCACAGATACGCAGTATTTT. Complete variable domain (other parts from reference TRBV19 and TRBJ2-3): DGGITQSPKYLFRKEGQNVTLSCEQNLNHDAMYWYRQDPGQGLRLIYYSQIVNDFQKGDIAEGYSVSREKKESFPLTVTSAQKNPTAFYLCASSWSSTDTQYFGPGTRLTVL.

This rearrangement joins TRBV9 to TRBJ1-5, with D perhaps TRBD1 (6 bases). The V gene lost 0 bases and the J gene lost 3 bases, with 16 bases spanning the gap. The CDR3 loop spans 17 amino acids. CDR1 and CDR2 (germline): SGDLS, YYNGEE. The CDR3 here is CASSVGDNPGDNQPQHF. CDR3 sequence (DNA): TGTGCCAGCAGCGTAGGGGACAACCCGGGCGACAATCAGCCCCAGCATTTT.

The chain has TRBV6-4 and TRBJ1-1; D is uncertain. This CDR3 spans 14 amino acids. V was trimmed by 0 bases and J by 3 bases, leaving 8 bases between them. Germline loops: CDR1 MRHNA, CDR2 SNTAGT. CDR3 amino acids: CASSDSPYDTEAFF. DNA for the CDR3: TGTGCCAGCAGTGACTCGCCCTATGACACTGAAGCTTTCTTT.

This clone was detected a few times. The rearrangement joins TRBV6-6 to TRBJ2-2; maybe TRBD2 (6 bases). In germline, CDR1 is MNHNY, CDR2 SVGAGI (reference sequence). V was shortened by 6 bases and J by 4 bases, with 6 bases between the two germline ends. This CDR3 comprises 12 residues. CDR3 loop: CASRRGTGELFF. The DNA for the CDR3 is TGTGCCAGCAGGCGGGGCACCGGGGAGCTGTTTTTT.

The V gene is TRBV6-5, the J gene TRBJ2-7; D not certain. This CDR3 is built from 13 residues. Per germline, CDR1 MNHEY and CDR2 SVGAGI. V was shortened by 6 bases and J by 6 bases, with 15 bases between the two germline ends. CDR3 amino acids: CASRPISASEQYF. The CDR3 DNA reads as TGTGCCAGCAGGCCAATTTCCGCGTCCGAGCAGTACTTC.